Here is one TCR beta chain with its context. The target of this receptor is not known. Per-base quality was not reported, and no clone a single base away is much larger than it. The germline V gene supplies CDR1 SQVTM and CDR2 ANQGSEA. From the cysteine up to the phenylalanine, the CDR3 has a length of 14 residues. Of the read, only the CDR3 DNA is kept; its 42 bases are in frame from base 1. V is trimmed back by 6 bases and J by 4 bases, and the junction contains 7 bases that no gene match accounts for. The data belong to a study of chemoradiotherapy in HPV16-positive cancers (dated by TCRdb to the early 2020s). Study-level background: Functional T-cell assays on cells from a couple of HPV16-positive patients defined candidate HPV-specific T-cell clones and common TCR motifs. The study asked whether T-cell immunity to the HPV oncoproteins E6 and E7 changes during chemoradiotherapy and whether this immunity affects survival. Next, the candidate HPV-specific TCRs and motifs were followed in TCR repertoires from around 92 patients with HPV-related cancers.

On the study overall, not on this receptor specifically: Expansion of candidate HPV-specific clones and E7-related TCR motifs was observed in the tumor microenvironment during treatment, whereas no such expansion was observed for non-HPV-specific T cells. The survival association was reported for HPV16-positive patients, and the functional definition of HPV-specific T cells was derived from only two HPV16-positive patients. Among HPV16-positive patients, expansion of HPV-responsive T cells during chemoradiotherapy was associated with better recurrence-free survival.

Repertoires were sampled multiple times during chemoradiotherapy, which allowed clonal expansion in the tumor microenvironment to be followed. Library generation was performed with the immunoSEQ multiplex PCR assay. TCRdb's version of the immuneACCESS table is confined to in-frame rearrangements and falls short of the full clone set. An unresolved V gene accounts for under half of the shortfall where checked; the remainder is of unknown origin. The sample yields 12,000 or so clones; around nine tenths were counted once. The top ten hold 4.5% to 6.5% of the sample. The sequence was obtained from a human donor with HPV-associated anogenital cancer. The source was blood, collected from a patient who underwent chemoradiotherapy. Recombination connected TRBV29-1 to TRBJ2-7, with 12 middle bases fitting TRBD1. The CDR3: CSVLGTGGAYEQYF. The DNA sequence is as follows: TGCAGCGTCCTCGGGACAGGGGGCGCGTACGAGCAGTACTTC.